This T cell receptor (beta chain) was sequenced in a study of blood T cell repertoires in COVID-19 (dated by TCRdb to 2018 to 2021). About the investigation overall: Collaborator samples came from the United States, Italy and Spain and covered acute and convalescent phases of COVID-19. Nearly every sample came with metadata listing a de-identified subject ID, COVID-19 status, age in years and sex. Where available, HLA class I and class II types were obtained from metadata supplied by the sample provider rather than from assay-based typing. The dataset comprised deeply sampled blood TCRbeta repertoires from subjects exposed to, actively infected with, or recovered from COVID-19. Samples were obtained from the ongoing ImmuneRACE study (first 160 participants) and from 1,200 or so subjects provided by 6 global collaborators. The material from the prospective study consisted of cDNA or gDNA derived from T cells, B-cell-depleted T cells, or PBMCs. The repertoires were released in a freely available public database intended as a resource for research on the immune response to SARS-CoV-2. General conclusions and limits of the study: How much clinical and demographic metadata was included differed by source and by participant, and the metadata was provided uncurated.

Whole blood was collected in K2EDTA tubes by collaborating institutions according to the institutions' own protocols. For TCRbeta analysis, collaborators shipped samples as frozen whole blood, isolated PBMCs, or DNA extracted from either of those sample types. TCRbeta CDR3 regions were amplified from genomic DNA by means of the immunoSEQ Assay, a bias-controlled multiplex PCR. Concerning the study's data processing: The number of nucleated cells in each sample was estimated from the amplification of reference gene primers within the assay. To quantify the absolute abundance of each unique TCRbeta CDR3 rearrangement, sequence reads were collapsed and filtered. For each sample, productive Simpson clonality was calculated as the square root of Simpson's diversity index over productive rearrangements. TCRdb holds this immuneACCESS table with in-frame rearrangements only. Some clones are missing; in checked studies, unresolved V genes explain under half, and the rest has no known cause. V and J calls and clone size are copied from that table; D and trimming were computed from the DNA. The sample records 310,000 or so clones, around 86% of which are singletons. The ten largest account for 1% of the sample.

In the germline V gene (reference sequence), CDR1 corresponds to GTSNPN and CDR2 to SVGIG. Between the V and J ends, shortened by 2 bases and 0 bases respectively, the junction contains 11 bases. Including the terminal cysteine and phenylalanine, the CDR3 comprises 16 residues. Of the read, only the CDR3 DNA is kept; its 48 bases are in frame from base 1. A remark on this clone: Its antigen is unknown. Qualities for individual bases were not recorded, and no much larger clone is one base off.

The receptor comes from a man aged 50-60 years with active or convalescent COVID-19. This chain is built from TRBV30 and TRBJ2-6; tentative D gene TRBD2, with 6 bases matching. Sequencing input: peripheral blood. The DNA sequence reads TGTGCCTGGAGTTCCGGGGGACTCTCTGGGGCCAACGTCCTGACTTTC. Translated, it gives CAWSSGGLSGANVLTF.